The TCR beta chain under discussion was sequenced for a study of T cells in Graves' hyperthyroidism and ophthalmopathy. Criteria for exclusion of patients were uncontrolled infection, other autoimmune disease, pregnancy or lactation. Each diagnosis was grounded in clinical symptoms, serum thyroxine and TRAb, thyroid ultrasound, and orbital computed tomography. The length of the CDR3 is 17 residues. The V gene's germline CDR1 is LNHDA and CDR2 SQIVND (reference sequence). V lost 5 bases, J lost 0 bases, and 10 bases stayed unmatched. The sample holds many counts of this clonotype. Researchers took RNA transcripts and amplified the TCR beta CDR3 regions from them. An initial round of RT-PCR targeting the TCR CDR3 relied on the HTBI primer set. TCRdb called the multiplex PCR reads again in MiXCR, with one record for every CDR3 protein. The sample holds fewer than 250,000 distinct CDR3 sequences; approximately 24% are singletons and the top ten take 30% to 40%.

The chain couples TRBV19 to TRBJ1-3; 7 nucleotides match TRBD1. Material: blood. This clonotype was sampled from a woman aged 40 to 50 with Graves' ophthalmopathy. DNA for the CDR3: TGTGCCAGTAGTCTCCGGGACAGTTCACTCTCTGGAAACACCATATATTTT. As protein: CASSLRDSSLSGNTIYF.